This T cell receptor (beta chain) was observed in a study of T cell clonotyping in hematopoietic cell transplantation. CDR3 length: 14 residues. V lost 4 bases, J lost 2 bases, and 10 bases lay in between. Germline V gene data show CDR1 as ENHRY and CDR2 as SYGVKD. Repertoires were generated with immunoSEQ multiplex PCR, while TCRdb's copy carries only in-frame clones and drops some. The table shows 12,000 to 15,000 clones, with 85% to 95% occurring only once. The chain combines TRBV10-3 with TRBJ2-3; D is undetermined. The sample here was PBMCs, taken 30 days after allogeneic stem cell transplant. This clonotype originated in a male patient aged 60 to 75 who had an allogeneic stem cell transplant from an unrelated donor, so the T cells may come from the graft donor. Some clones in this sample may be carry-over from other donors' samples. DNA of the CDR3: TGTGCCATCAGTGTATCGACCGCCACAGATACGCAGTATTTT. Amino acids: CAISVSTATDTQYF.